Detailed here is one T cell receptor (beta chain). The antigen it binds to is not known. No quality values exist for individual bases; no much larger clone is one base distant. The germline V gene (reference sequence) sets CDR1 to SEHNR and CDR2 to FQNEAQ. The CDR3, cysteine through phenylalanine, is 16 amino acids long. The CDR3 DNA has 48 bases and is translated from base 1. V is pared back by 5 bases and J by 1 base, with 17 bases lying between the germline termini. RNA was extracted using the RNeasy kit, and about 0.45 to 1 ug of the RNA was reverse transcribed with random hexamers. TCR beta CDR3 regions were amplified with the immunoSEQ multiplex PCR assay covering 54 Vbeta and 13 Jbeta segments. Bias from PCR amplification was corrected by using a synthetic template baseline for primer optimization and for computational correction. As for the original processing: Reads were annotated to V, D and J genes per IMGT and analyzed with immunoSEQ Analyzer, keeping only productive sequences. Clonality was calculated as one minus the Shannon entropy normalized by log2 of the number of productive unique sequences. For each patient and control, public and private clones were evaluated within the 100 most prevalent clones. A clone was defined as Susac-specific if it was absent from the healthy and MS cohorts, from about 1,100 published viral clones and from other ImmuneACCESS disease sequences. TCRdb itself trimmed the public reads at Q25 with fastp, ran MiXCR and retained productive beta chains. Each entry merges the rows of one CDR3 protein and shows their most common DNA and genes. Here the V and J calls rest on TCRdb's processing, not on the authors' analysis. The table for this sample lists about 130,000 distinct CDR3 sequences; around 94% of them were counted only once. The biggest ten clones account for around 0.2% of the sample.

The data originate from a study of CD8 T cells in Susac syndrome (dated by TCRdb to about 2019). The study in broad terms: Among the Susac syndrome patients who were sequenced, clinically active disease was present in about six and clinical remission was observed in about eight. At blood withdrawal, Susac syndrome patients were either therapy-naive, taking corticosteroids (in some cases with IVIg as well), or taking IVIg alone. The study compared CD8+ T cell repertoire clonality among 12 healthy donors, 14 Susac syndrome patients and fewer than 19 multiple sclerosis patients. Repertoire sequencing was used to test whether CD8+ T cell activation and differentiation in Susac syndrome was antigen driven. Study-wide conclusions, independent of this receptor: The study acknowledged that relatively few individuals were included in the TCR sequencing and HLA analysis. Susac syndrome CD8+ repertoires showed clonal expansion, highest in CD8+ TEMRA cells and greater in clinically active than remitting patients. Looking at Susac-specific public clones, the researchers identified some 16 in the total CD8+ repertoire and five in the CD8+ TEMRA repertoire.

Peripheral blood CD8+ and CD4+ T cells from healthy donors, Susac syndrome patients and multiple sclerosis patients were profiled by high-throughput TCR beta sequencing. Susac syndrome patients met recently defined diagnostic criteria for definite or probable disease. CD8+ TEMRA cells were enriched by FACS, while bulk CD8+ and CD4+ T cells were purified by magnetic negative isolation. Blood was drawn into EDTA tubes, processed within 24 hours, and PBMCs were isolated by density gradient centrifugation. PBMCs destined for TCR sequencing were cryopreserved in liquid nitrogen and later thawed in a 37 °C water bath. A purity of at least 90% was achieved for sorted or isolated CD4+, CD8+ and CD8+ TEMRA cells.

This TCR came from a human donor with Susac syndrome. Sequenced material: CD8+ T cells from PBMCs. This chain is built from TRBV7-9 and TRBJ2-5; no D gene is confidently identified. DNA sequence: TGTGCCAGCAGCCCACTCTTTAAGGGCGCCCAAGAGACCCAGTACTTC. It is translated as CASSPLFKGAQETQYF.